The entry below gives a single T cell receptor (beta chain) sequence along with its context. Its antigen is unknown. The primer mix had 60 Vbeta and 13 Jbeta primers. Sequencing used immunoSEQ multiplex PCR; TCRdb keeps in-frame clones, though not all of them. The sample holds about 160,000 clones, approximately 84% seen once. The source of the sample is a study of cytomegalovirus exposure and HLA in healthy donors. The CDR3 totals 15 residues. Germline-derived CDR1 and CDR2 are KGHSH and LQKENI. The V end was cut by 4 bases, the J end by 0 bases, with 10 bases between. Findings of the study overall: A later analysis linked roughly 17,000 TCR beta sequences to HLA alleles at 0.05 false discovery rate. Some highly shared sequence variants likely arose as a pipeline artifact. Cytomegalovirus association was assigned to approximately 160 TCR beta chains.

The sample comprised PBMCs. The chain is built from TRBV18 and TRBJ2-4; tentative D call: TRBD1 (6 bases). The sequence was obtained from a male donor in good health and CMV-seropositive. Here the CDR3 DNA reads TGTGCCAGCTCACTTACGACAGGAGCCAAAAACATTCAGTACTTC. This translates into CASSLTTGAKNIQYF.